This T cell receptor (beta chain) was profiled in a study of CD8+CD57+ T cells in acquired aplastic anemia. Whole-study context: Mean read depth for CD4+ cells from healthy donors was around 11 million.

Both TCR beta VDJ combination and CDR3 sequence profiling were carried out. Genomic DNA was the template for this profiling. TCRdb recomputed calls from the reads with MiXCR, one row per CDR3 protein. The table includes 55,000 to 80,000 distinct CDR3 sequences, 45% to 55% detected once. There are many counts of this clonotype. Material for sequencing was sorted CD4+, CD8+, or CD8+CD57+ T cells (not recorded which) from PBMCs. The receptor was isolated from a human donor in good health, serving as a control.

In DNA form, the CDR3 reads TGTGCCAGCAGCTGGACTAGCGGGGATTACAATGAGCAGTTCTTC. The encoded protein is CASSWTSGDYNEQFF. This chain joins TRBV11-3 and TRBJ2-1; 12 nucleotides match TRBD2. The CDR3 covers 15 residues. In germline, CDR1 is SGHNT, CDR2 YENEEA. V lost 4 bases and J lost 4; bases outside the gene matches: 2.